The rows below give T cell receptor beta chains drawn from one sample of a study of blood T cell repertoires in COVID-19. Measured with immunoSEQ multiplex PCR; TCRdb has only the in-frame clones, and not every one. The sample has under 200,000 clones, more than 75% seen once. The sequencing input was PBMCs or T cells enriched from blood (not recorded which). These receptors originate from a woman in her forties or fifties who had recovered from COVID-19. Each CDR3 is given with its conserved first and last residue. Each record gives: V gene, J gene, CDR3 protein.

V gene: TRBV6-5; J gene: TRBJ1-2; CDR3 protein: CASSSNRGPEDGYTF
V gene: TRBV19; J gene: TRBJ2-1; CDR3 protein: CASSTGGHEQFF
V gene: TRBV7-2; J gene: TRBJ1-2; CDR3 protein: CASSLVIVGYGYTF
V gene: TRBV29-1; J gene: TRBJ1-2; CDR3 protein: CSFTPDRGAGGYTF
V gene: TRBV5-1; J gene: TRBJ1-4; CDR3 protein: CASSAQAGVGDKLFF
V gene: TRBV30; J gene: TRBJ1-3; CDR3 protein: CAWGRSISGNTIYF
V gene: TRBV7-2; J gene: TRBJ2-3; CDR3 protein: CASSLSGGPGDTQYF
V gene: TRBV25-1; J gene: TRBJ1-4; CDR3 protein: CASRTWEGEKLFF
V gene: TRBV30; J gene: TRBJ2-2; CDR3 protein: CAWMWGPGELFF
V gene: TRBV6-2/TRBV6-3; J gene: TRBJ2-1; CDR3 protein: CASSYPGLGNEQFF
V gene: TRBV21-1; J gene: TRBJ2-7; CDR3 protein: CASSKGKGVCYRGPCEQYF
V gene: TRBV5-1; J gene: TRBJ1-2; CDR3 protein: CASSLVAAGSNYGYTF
V gene: TRBV4-3; J gene: TRBJ1-2; CDR3 protein: CASSLGAAGANYGYTF
V gene: TRBV14; J gene: TRBJ1-2; CDR3 protein: CASSHRGGPYGYTF
V gene: TRBV5-4; J gene: TRBJ2-1; CDR3 protein: CASSLTGQGDNEQFF
V gene: TRBV11-2; J gene: TRBJ1-1; CDR3 protein: CASSLRGFTLNTEAFF
V gene: TRBV4-2; J gene: TRBJ1-2; CDR3 protein: CASSQAGLDYGYTF
V gene: TRBV2; J gene: TRBJ1-5; CDR3 protein: CASSADYNQPQHF
V gene: TRBV2; J gene: TRBJ1-2; CDR3 protein: CASRTGTVRNYGYTF
V gene: TRBV11-3; J gene: TRBJ2-3; CDR3 protein: CASSLVWTGGSSTSFDTQYF
V gene: TRBV4-3; J gene: TRBJ1-2; CDR3 protein: CASSQSDRGGSGYTF
V gene: TRBV5-4; J gene: TRBJ1-2; CDR3 protein: CASSKGQGEGYGYTF
V gene: TRBV7-3; J gene: TRBJ1-1; CDR3 protein: CASSSTGLSTEAFF
V gene: TRBV5-1; J gene: TRBJ1-1; CDR3 protein: CASSSRQSNTEAFF
V gene: TRBV9; J gene: TRBJ2-5; CDR3 protein: CASSPRGGQQETQYF
V gene: TRBV2; J gene: TRBJ2-4; CDR3 protein: CASSRDRDAAKNIQYF
V gene: TRBV5-6; J gene: TRBJ2-3; CDR3 protein: CASSRDGNTDTQYF
V gene: TRBV7-2; J gene: TRBJ1-3; CDR3 protein: CASSLGGITGNTIYF
V gene: TRBV18; J gene: TRBJ2-7; CDR3 protein: CASSTGGFEQYF
V gene: TRBV2; J gene: TRBJ2-7; CDR3 protein: CASRKGRVEQYF
V gene: TRBV7-2; J gene: TRBJ2-2; CDR3 protein: CASSLSSGGAVATGELFF
V gene: TRBV2; J gene: TRBJ1-5; CDR3 protein: CASSVHGVDSNQPQHF
V gene: TRBV3-1/TRBV3-2; J gene: TRBJ1-1; CDR3 protein: CASSSSEDTEAFF
V gene: TRBV19; J gene: TRBJ2-2; CDR3 protein: CASRHRGRDTGELFF
V gene: TRBV30; J gene: TRBJ1-2; CDR3 protein: CAWRGDRFIDGYTF
V gene: TRBV18; J gene: TRBJ1-1; CDR3 protein: CASSPTLNTEAFF
V gene: TRBV6-1; J gene: TRBJ2-7; CDR3 protein: CASSETWSGGHEQYF
V gene: TRBV29-1; J gene: TRBJ1-1; CDR3 protein: CSFNIGAEAFF
V gene: TRBV12-3/TRBV12-4; J gene: TRBJ1-2; CDR3 protein: CASSPGQNYGYTF
V gene: TRBV15; J gene: TRBJ2-3; CDR3 protein: CATVPGGGTDTQYF
V gene: TRBV5-8; J gene: TRBJ2-2; CDR3 protein: CASSLERGVSGTGELFF